A selection of T cell receptor beta chains follows, all from one sample in a study of Ad26.COV2.S vaccination and SARS-CoV-2 variants. Assay used: immunoSEQ multiplex PCR; TCRdb lists only in-frame clones, some missing. The sample includes about 420,000 clones, 88% of them seen just once. The sequencing used peripheral blood, collected in a trial of Ad26.COV2.S vaccine versus placebo. All receptors derive from a person aged 18-65 years who received the Ad26.COV2.S COVID-19 vaccine or a placebo. The CDR3 runs from the conserved cysteine through the conserved F or W. The D gene is left open where the match is weak. Rows may omit the clone size; those that give it use once, few, many or a size class.

V gene: TRBV25-1
J gene: TRBJ1-2
clone size: NA
D gene: NA
CDR3 DNA: TGTGCCAGCAGCCTAAGACACGGCGGCTACACCTTC
CDR3 protein: CASSLRHGGYTF

V gene: TRBV6-2/TRBV6-3
J gene: TRBJ2-3
clone size: once
D gene: TRBD1
CDR3 DNA: TGTGCCAGCAGTTACCACTCCGGGACAGGGGGCCCAGATACGCAGTATTTT
CDR3 protein: CASSYHSGTGGPDTQYF

V gene: TRBV4-1
J gene: TRBJ1-4
clone size: NA
D gene: TRBD1
CDR3 DNA: TGCGCCAGCAGCGTTGACACCTCCAGGGGGCTGTTTTTT
CDR3 protein: CASSVDTSRGLFF

V gene: TRBV19
J gene: TRBJ2-2
clone size: NA
D gene: TRBD1
CDR3 DNA: TGTGCCAGTAGTGCAGGGGGCAGGGGGTTTACCGGGGAGCTGTTTTTT
CDR3 protein: CASSAGGRGFTGELFF

V gene: TRBV18
J gene: TRBJ2-7
clone size: NA
D gene: NA
CDR3 DNA: TGTGCCAGCTCACCCGGGGTCCGCGAGCAGTACTTC
CDR3 protein: CASSPGVREQYF

V gene: TRBV5-1
J gene: TRBJ2-7
clone size: NA
D gene: NA
CDR3 DNA: TGCGCCAGCAGCCCGGGGTTTCGCTACGAGCAGTACTTC
CDR3 protein: CASSPGFRYEQYF

V gene: TRBV6-5
J gene: TRBJ2-3
clone size: NA
D gene: NA
CDR3 DNA: TGTGCCAGCAGGCCGGGACTTACCACAGATACGCAGTATTTT
CDR3 protein: CASRPGLTTDTQYF

V gene: TRBV5-6
J gene: TRBJ2-1
clone size: NA
D gene: TRBD1
CDR3 DNA: TGTGCCAGCAGCACGGACAGGGGGCGCCATGAGCAGTTCTTC
CDR3 protein: CASSTDRGRHEQFF

V gene: TRBV30
J gene: TRBJ1-1
clone size: NA
D gene: TRBD1
CDR3 DNA: TGTGCCTGGAGTGACGGACAGGGTGAAGCTTTCTTT
CDR3 protein: CAWSDGQGEAFF

V gene: TRBV7-2
J gene: TRBJ2-5
clone size: NA
D gene: TRBD2
CDR3 DNA: TGTGCCAGCAGCCTCAGAGCGGGGGGTCGAGAGACCCAGTACTTC
CDR3 protein: CASSLRAGGRETQYF

V gene: TRBV7-2
J gene: TRBJ2-1
clone size: once
D gene: NA
CDR3 DNA: TGTGCCAGCAGCTTGGCGGGCGGGGCTCTAGACAATGAGCAGTTCTTC
CDR3 protein: CASSLAGGALDNEQFF

V gene: TRBV2
J gene: TRBJ2-4
clone size: NA
D gene: NA
CDR3 DNA: TGTGCCAGCAGCGCAGACAGCCTCAAAAACATTCAGTACTTC
CDR3 protein: CASSADSLKNIQYF

V gene: TRBV12-3/TRBV12-4
J gene: TRBJ2-7
clone size: NA
D gene: NA
CDR3 DNA: TGTGCCAGCAGCGCCGGGACTTTGTACGAGCAGTACTTC
CDR3 protein: CASSAGTLYEQYF

V gene: TRBV18
J gene: TRBJ1-1
clone size: NA
D gene: TRBD1
CDR3 DNA: TGTGCCAGCTCCCCCGGGACAGGGGGTACTGAAGCTTTCTTT
CDR3 protein: CASSPGTGGTEAFF

V gene: TRBV3-1/TRBV3-2
J gene: TRBJ2-7
clone size: few
D gene: TRBD1
CDR3 DNA: TGTGCCAGCAGCCAAGGGACAGGGGGCGGCGAGCAGTACTTC
CDR3 protein: CASSQGTGGGEQYF

V gene: TRBV6-2/TRBV6-3
J gene: TRBJ2-7
clone size: NA
D gene: NA
CDR3 DNA: TGTGCCAGCAGTTCCCAAGCCATCGGCAGGAACTACGAGCAGTACTTC
CDR3 protein: CASSSQAIGRNYEQYF

V gene: TRBV4-1
J gene: TRBJ2-7
clone size: NA
D gene: NA
CDR3 DNA: TGCGCCAGCAGCCAAATTGGTACGGCCTACGAGCAGTACTTC
CDR3 protein: CASSQIGTAYEQYF

V gene: TRBV7-2
J gene: TRBJ2-7
clone size: once
D gene: NA
CDR3 DNA: TGTGCCAGCAGCTTAGCCGCCGGGGCTGGGGAGCAGTACTTC
CDR3 protein: CASSLAAGAGEQYF

V gene: TRBV6-5
J gene: TRBJ1-4
clone size: NA
D gene: TRBD1
CDR3 DNA: TGTGCCAGCAGCGCACAGGGGGGAGATGAAAAACTGTTTTTT
CDR3 protein: CASSAQGGDEKLFF

V gene: TRBV28
J gene: TRBJ1-5
clone size: NA
D gene: TRBD1
CDR3 DNA: TGTGCCAGCAGTCGGGACAGGGTCCTCTATCAGCCCCAGCATTTT
CDR3 protein: CASSRDRVLYQPQHF

V gene: TRBV4-1
J gene: TRBJ1-4
clone size: NA
D gene: TRBD1
CDR3 DNA: TGCGCCAGCAGTTTACTTCCGGGACAGCTGTTTTTT
CDR3 protein: CASSLLPGQLFF

V gene: TRBV11-2
J gene: TRBJ1-6
clone size: NA
D gene: NA
CDR3 DNA: TGTGCCAGCAGCTTAGATCAAGTTTCACCCCTCCACTTT
CDR3 protein: CASSLDQVSPLHF

V gene: TRBV28
J gene: TRBJ2-1
clone size: NA
D gene: NA
CDR3 DNA: TGTGCCAGCAGTGAACCCCTCTTCCGGGACAATGAGCAGTTCTTC
CDR3 protein: CASSEPLFRDNEQFF

V gene: TRBV19
J gene: TRBJ2-2
clone size: NA
D gene: NA
CDR3 DNA: TGTGCCAGTACTACAGGGTGGGCGGGGGAGCTGTTTTTT
CDR3 protein: CASTTGWAGELFF

V gene: TRBV9
J gene: TRBJ1-6
clone size: few
D gene: NA
CDR3 DNA: TGTGCCAGCAGCTCGGGGCCCTATAATTCACCCCTCCACTTT
CDR3 protein: CASSSGPYNSPLHF

V gene: TRBV18
J gene: TRBJ1-1
clone size: NA
D gene: NA
CDR3 DNA: TGTGCCAGCTCACCACCGATCGGGGTTGACACTGAAGCTTTCTTT
CDR3 protein: CASSPPIGVDTEAFF

V gene: TRBV15
J gene: TRBJ1-1
clone size: NA
D gene: NA
CDR3 DNA: TGTGCCACCAGGGTTCGACTGCTGAGCACTGAAGCTTTCTTT
CDR3 protein: CATRVRLLSTEAFF

V gene: TRBV19
J gene: TRBJ1-3
clone size: NA
D gene: TRBD1
CDR3 DNA: TGTGCCAGTACGCCCAGGGGGCAAGGAAACACCATATATTTT
CDR3 protein: CASTPRGQGNTIYF

V gene: TRBV10-1
J gene: TRBJ2-7
clone size: NA
D gene: NA
CDR3 DNA: TGCGCCAGCAGCCAGGGTGCCTACGAGCAGTACTTC
CDR3 protein: CASSQGAYEQYF

V gene: TRBV14
J gene: TRBJ1-1
clone size: NA
D gene: TRBD1
CDR3 DNA: TGTGCCAGCAGCCGACCCGGGACAGAGAAAGCTTTCTTT
CDR3 protein: CASSRPGTEKAFF

V gene: TRBV9
J gene: TRBJ2-2
clone size: once
D gene: NA
CDR3 DNA: TGTGCCAGCAGCCCTCACGGTTATGAGGGGAACACCGGGGAGCTGTTTTTT
CDR3 protein: CASSPHGYEGNTGELFF

V gene: TRBV18
J gene: TRBJ1-1
clone size: NA
D gene: NA
CDR3 DNA: TGTGCCAGCTCCAATCTTCCGGGGCAGAAGAACACTGAAGCTTTCTTT
CDR3 protein: CASSNLPGQKNTEAFF

V gene: TRBV5-5
J gene: TRBJ1-1
clone size: NA
D gene: NA
CDR3 DNA: TGTGCCAGCAGCTTGGGGCGGGGGTCGAACACTGAAGCTTTCTTT
CDR3 protein: CASSLGRGSNTEAFF

V gene: TRBV3-1/TRBV3-2
J gene: TRBJ1-3
clone size: NA
D gene: NA
CDR3 DNA: TGTGCCAGCAGCCCAAGTGGAAACACCATATATTTT
CDR3 protein: CASSPSGNTIYF

V gene: TRBV5-1
J gene: TRBJ2-1
clone size: once
D gene: NA
CDR3 DNA: TGCGCCAGCAGCTTGGAGCGGGTAAGCTCCTACAATGAGCAGTTCTTC
CDR3 protein: CASSLERVSSYNEQFF

V gene: TRBV5-6
J gene: TRBJ1-1
clone size: NA
D gene: NA
CDR3 DNA: TGTGCCAGCAGCTTGGGGGAAGAAGCTTTCTTT
CDR3 protein: CASSLGEEAFF

V gene: TRBV18
J gene: TRBJ1-3
clone size: few
D gene: NA
CDR3 DNA: TGTGCCAGCCGCGGGGCAGTCTCTGGAAACACCATATATTTT
CDR3 protein: CASRGAVSGNTIYF

V gene: TRBV6-5
J gene: TRBJ1-5
clone size: NA
D gene: NA
CDR3 DNA: TGTGCCAGCAGACGGGGCGGTAGCAATCAGCCCCAGCATTTT
CDR3 protein: CASRRGGSNQPQHF

V gene: TRBV5-4
J gene: TRBJ1-4
clone size: NA
D gene: NA
CDR3 DNA: TGTGCCAGCAGCTTGGACAGGTTTAATGAAAAACTGTTTTTT
CDR3 protein: CASSLDRFNEKLFF

V gene: TRBV5-1
J gene: TRBJ2-5
clone size: NA
D gene: TRBD2
CDR3 DNA: TGCGCCAGCAGCCCCGGATCTAGCGGGGGGGCGGAGACCCAGTACTTC
CDR3 protein: CASSPGSSGGAETQYF

V gene: TRBV28
J gene: TRBJ2-2
clone size: NA
D gene: NA
CDR3 DNA: TGTGCCCTCATGCCGCGGGGAACCACCGGGGAGCTGTTTTTT
CDR3 protein: CALMPRGTTGELFF

V gene: TRBV4-3
J gene: TRBJ1-3
clone size: few
D gene: TRBD1
CDR3 DNA: TGCGCCAGCAGCCAAGATACGGGGACAGCACGCGGAAACACCATATATTTT
CDR3 protein: CASSQDTGTARGNTIYF

V gene: TRBV11-2
J gene: TRBJ2-5
clone size: NA
D gene: NA
CDR3 DNA: TGTGCCAGCAGCACCGTCCGGGACCCCCAAGAGACCCAGTACTTC
CDR3 protein: CASSTVRDPQETQYF

V gene: TRBV2
J gene: TRBJ1-6
clone size: NA
D gene: TRBD1
CDR3 DNA: TGTGCCAGCACCGACAGGGGTAGCTCCTATAATTCACCCCTCCACTTT
CDR3 protein: CASTDRGSSYNSPLHF

V gene: TRBV29-1
J gene: TRBJ2-6
clone size: once
D gene: TRBD2
CDR3 DNA: TGCAGCGTCGCGGGGGGCTCCCGAAGCTCTGGGGCCAACGTCCTGACTTTC
CDR3 protein: CSVAGGSRSSGANVLTF

V gene: TRBV6-1
J gene: TRBJ1-2
clone size: NA
D gene: NA
CDR3 DNA: TGTGCCAGCGGGTCCACAGAAACGTGGGGAGGCTACACCTTC
CDR3 protein: CASGSTETWGGYTF

V gene: TRBV12-5
J gene: TRBJ2-5
clone size: NA
D gene: NA
CDR3 DNA: TGTGCTAGTGGTTTGGAGCCTGGGGAGACCCAGTACTTC
CDR3 protein: CASGLEPGETQYF

V gene: TRBV18
J gene: TRBJ1-1
clone size: NA
D gene: NA
CDR3 DNA: TGTGCCAGCTCATACCAGGACTGGAACACTGAAGCTTTCTTT
CDR3 protein: CASSYQDWNTEAFF

V gene: TRBV5-4
J gene: TRBJ2-1
clone size: NA
D gene: TRBD2
CDR3 DNA: TGTGCCAGCAGCTCAAAGCGGGGAGGCGGAAATGAGCAGTTCTTC
CDR3 protein: CASSSKRGGGNEQFF

V gene: TRBV5-1
J gene: TRBJ1-1
clone size: NA
D gene: NA
CDR3 DNA: TGCGCCAGCAGCTTAGGTGGCGGCACTGAAGCTTTCTTT
CDR3 protein: CASSLGGGTEAFF